This T cell receptor (beta chain) was captured by sequencing in a study of identifying expanded T cells in peripheral blood. For this clone: Antigen specificity is unknown.

Study findings and constraints: About 1.2 clones differed between technical replicates, versus roughly 16 and 20 over time.

Germline CDR1 is MRHNA and CDR2 is SNTAGT. V dropped 2 bases and J dropped 7 bases, with 11 bases sitting between them. This CDR3 spans 13 amino acids. The protocol was immunoSEQ multiplex PCR, while the TCRdb copy is restricted to in-frame clones and leaves out a portion. The sample records some 120,000 clones, roughly 82% being singletons. The sample was blood. This chain connects TRBV6-4 to TRBJ1-1, with D perhaps matching TRBD1 (5 bases). This TCR came from a person aged 18 to 75 in good health. For the CDR3, the DNA is TGTGCCAGCAGTGACAGGGGCTATGGTGAAGCTTTCTTT. Translated, it gives CASSDRGYGEAFF.